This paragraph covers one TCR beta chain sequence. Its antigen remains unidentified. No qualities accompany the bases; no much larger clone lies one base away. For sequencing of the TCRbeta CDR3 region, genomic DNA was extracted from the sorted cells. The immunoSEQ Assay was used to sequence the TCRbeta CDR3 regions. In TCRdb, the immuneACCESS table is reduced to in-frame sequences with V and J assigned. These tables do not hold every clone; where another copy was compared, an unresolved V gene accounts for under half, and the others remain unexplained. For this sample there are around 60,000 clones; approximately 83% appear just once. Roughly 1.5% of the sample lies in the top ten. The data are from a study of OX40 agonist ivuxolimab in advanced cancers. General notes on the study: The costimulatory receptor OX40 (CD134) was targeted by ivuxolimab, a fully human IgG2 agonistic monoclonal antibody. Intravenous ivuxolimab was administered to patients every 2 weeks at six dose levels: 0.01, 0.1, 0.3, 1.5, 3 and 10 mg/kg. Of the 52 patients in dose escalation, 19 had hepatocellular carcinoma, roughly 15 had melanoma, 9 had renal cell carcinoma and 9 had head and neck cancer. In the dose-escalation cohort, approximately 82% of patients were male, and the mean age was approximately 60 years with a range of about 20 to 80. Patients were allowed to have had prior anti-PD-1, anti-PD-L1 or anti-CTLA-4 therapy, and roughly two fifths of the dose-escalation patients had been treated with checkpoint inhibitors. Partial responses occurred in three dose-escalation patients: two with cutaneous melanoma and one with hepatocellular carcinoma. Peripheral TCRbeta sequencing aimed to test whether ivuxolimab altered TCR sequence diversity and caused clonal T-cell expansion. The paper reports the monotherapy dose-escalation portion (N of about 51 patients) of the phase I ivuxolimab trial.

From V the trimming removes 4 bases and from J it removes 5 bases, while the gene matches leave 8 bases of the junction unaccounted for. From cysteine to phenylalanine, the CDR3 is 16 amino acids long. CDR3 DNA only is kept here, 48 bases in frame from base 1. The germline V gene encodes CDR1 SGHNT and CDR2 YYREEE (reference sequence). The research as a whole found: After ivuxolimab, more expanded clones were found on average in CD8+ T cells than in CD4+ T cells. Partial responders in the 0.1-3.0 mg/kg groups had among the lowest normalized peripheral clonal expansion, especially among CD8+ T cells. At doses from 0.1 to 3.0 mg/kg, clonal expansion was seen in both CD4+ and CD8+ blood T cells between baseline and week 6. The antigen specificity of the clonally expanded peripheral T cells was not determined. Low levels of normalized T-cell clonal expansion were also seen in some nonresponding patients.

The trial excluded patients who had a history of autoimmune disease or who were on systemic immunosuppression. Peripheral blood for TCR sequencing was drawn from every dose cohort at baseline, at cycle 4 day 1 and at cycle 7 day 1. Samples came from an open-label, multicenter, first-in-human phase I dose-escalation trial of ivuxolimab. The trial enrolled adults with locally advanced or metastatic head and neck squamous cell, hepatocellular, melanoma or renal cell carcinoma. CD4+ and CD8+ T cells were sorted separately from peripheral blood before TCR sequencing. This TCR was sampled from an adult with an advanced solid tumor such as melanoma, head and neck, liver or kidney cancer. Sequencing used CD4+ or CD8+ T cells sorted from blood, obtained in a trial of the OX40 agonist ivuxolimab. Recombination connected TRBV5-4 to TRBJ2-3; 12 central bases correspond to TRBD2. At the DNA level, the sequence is TGTGCCAGCAGCCCCCGGCTAGCGGGAGGGGGAGATACGCAGTATTTT. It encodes CASSPRLAGGGDTQYF.